Listed below are T cell receptor beta chains from one sample, sequenced in a study of blood T cell repertoires in COVID-19. The table came from immunoSEQ multiplex PCR; TCRdb's copy has only in-frame clones and leaves some out. The data show around 270,000 clones, with less than 90% seen just once and under 5% held by the top ten. Sequenced: peripheral blood. The source of these receptors is a man aged 60-69 years with acute or convalescent COVID-19. The CDR3 runs from the conserved cysteine through the conserved F or W. Each record gives: CDR3 length, D gene, clone size, J gene, V gene, CDR3 DNA, CDR3 protein. A D gene is named only where the DNA matches it firmly. A row's size may be missing; if present it is once, few, many or a size class.

CDR3 length: 16; D gene: TRBD1; clone size: -; J gene: TRBJ1-1; V gene: TRBV18; CDR3 DNA: TGTGCCAGCTCACCTTTTTCAGGGACAGCGGACACTGAAGCTTTCTTT; CDR3 protein: CASSPFSGTADTEAFF
CDR3 length: 14; D gene: -; clone size: -; J gene: TRBJ2-7; V gene: TRBV11-2; CDR3 DNA: TGTGCCAGCAGCTCTGTAGGAGGAACCTACGAGCAGTACTTC; CDR3 protein: CASSSVGGTYEQYF
CDR3 length: 11; D gene: -; clone size: -; J gene: TRBJ1-1; V gene: TRBV25-1; CDR3 DNA: TGTGCCAGCGCCGGACAGACTGAAGCTTTCTTT; CDR3 protein: CASAGQTEAFF
CDR3 length: 14; D gene: TRBD1; clone size: -; J gene: TRBJ2-7; V gene: TRBV5-4; CDR3 DNA: TGTGCCAGCAGCTGGGGACAGAACAGCTACGAGCAGTACTTC; CDR3 protein: CASSWGQNSYEQYF
CDR3 length: 13; D gene: -; clone size: -; J gene: TRBJ1-2; V gene: TRBV29-1; CDR3 DNA: TGCAGCGTTGAACCCCCGGGGAGTTATGGCTACACCTTC; CDR3 protein: CSVEPPGSYGYTF
CDR3 length: 14; D gene: -; clone size: -; J gene: TRBJ1-6; V gene: TRBV2; CDR3 DNA: TGTGCCAGCAGCGCCTGGACAGTTAATTCACCCCTCCACTTT; CDR3 protein: CASSAWTVNSPLHF
CDR3 length: 15; D gene: TRBD2; clone size: -; J gene: TRBJ2-7; V gene: TRBV30; CDR3 DNA: TGTGCCTGGAATCTAGGACTAGCGGGAGTCTACGAGCAGTACTTC; CDR3 protein: CAWNLGLAGVYEQYF
CDR3 length: 13; D gene: -; clone size: -; J gene: TRBJ1-6; V gene: TRBV5-1; CDR3 DNA: TGCGCCAGCACCGGGTCTTATAATTCACCCCTCCACTTT; CDR3 protein: CASTGSYNSPLHF
CDR3 length: 15; D gene: -; clone size: once; J gene: TRBJ2-2; V gene: TRBV28; CDR3 DNA: TGTGCCAGCAGTCCACCCCCAGCGAACACCGGGGAGCTGTTTTTT; CDR3 protein: CASSPPPANTGELFF
CDR3 length: 14; D gene: -; clone size: -; J gene: TRBJ2-7; V gene: TRBV28; CDR3 DNA: TGTGCCAGCAACAAAGCAGGGTTGCCCTACGAGCAGTACTTC; CDR3 protein: CASNKAGLPYEQYF
CDR3 length: 17; D gene: -; clone size: -; J gene: TRBJ2-6; V gene: TRBV19; CDR3 DNA: TGTGCCAGTACCCAGGTTGCCGATACCTCTGGGGCCAACGTCCTGACTTTC; CDR3 protein: CASTQVADTSGANVLTF
CDR3 length: 13; D gene: -; clone size: -; J gene: TRBJ1-2; V gene: TRBV28; CDR3 DNA: TGTGCCAGCAGCAGCGACCAGTCCTATGGCTACACCTTC; CDR3 protein: CASSSDQSYGYTF
CDR3 length: 16; D gene: TRBD1; clone size: -; J gene: TRBJ2-7; V gene: TRBV10-3; CDR3 DNA: TGTGCCATCAGTGAGGGACCCGGGACAGGGGGCCACGAGCAGTACTTC; CDR3 protein: CAISEGPGTGGHEQYF
CDR3 length: 15; D gene: -; clone size: -; J gene: TRBJ1-4; V gene: TRBV6-5; CDR3 DNA: TGTGCCAGCAGTTACGAAGCGGGGCGGGGTGAAAAACTGTTTTTT; CDR3 protein: CASSYEAGRGEKLFF
CDR3 length: 15; D gene: TRBD2; clone size: -; J gene: TRBJ2-1; V gene: TRBV9; CDR3 DNA: TGTGCCAGCAGCGTAGGTAGCGGGGACTACAATGAGCAGTTCTTC; CDR3 protein: CASSVGSGDYNEQFF
CDR3 length: 15; D gene: -; clone size: -; J gene: TRBJ1-3; V gene: TRBV25-1; CDR3 DNA: TGTGCCAGCAGTGAATACAAAGGAGCTGGAAACACCATATATTTT; CDR3 protein: CASSEYKGAGNTIYF
CDR3 length: 18; D gene: TRBD2; clone size: -; J gene: TRBJ2-2; V gene: TRBV10-1; CDR3 DNA: TGCGCCAGCAGTGAGTCGGGACTAGCGGGGGGACGGACCGGGGAGCTGTTTTTT; CDR3 protein: CASSESGLAGGRTGELFF
CDR3 length: 13; D gene: TRBD2; clone size: -; J gene: TRBJ2-1; V gene: TRBV9; CDR3 DNA: TGTGCCAGCAGCGGAGGACTAGGGAATGAGCAGTTCTTC; CDR3 protein: CASSGGLGNEQFF
CDR3 length: 13; D gene: TRBD2; clone size: -; J gene: TRBJ2-7; V gene: TRBV13; CDR3 DNA: TGTGCCAGCAGCGTCGGGACTAGAGGCGAGCAGTACTTC; CDR3 protein: CASSVGTRGEQYF
CDR3 length: 12; D gene: TRBD1; clone size: -; J gene: TRBJ2-7; V gene: TRBV10-3; CDR3 DNA: TGTGCCATCAGTGAGTCGCGGGGACAGGGGTTCTTC; CDR3 protein: CAISESRGQGFF
CDR3 length: 13; D gene: TRBD1; clone size: few; J gene: TRBJ1-1; V gene: TRBV2; CDR3 DNA: TGTGCCAGCACCGGACAGGGGGGAACTGAAGCTTTCTTT; CDR3 protein: CASTGQGGTEAFF
CDR3 length: 16; D gene: TRBD1; clone size: -; J gene: TRBJ1-2; V gene: TRBV6-6; CDR3 DNA: TGTGCCAGCAGACAACAGGGACAGGGAGTATTCTATGGCTACACCTTC; CDR3 protein: CASRQQGQGVFYGYTF
CDR3 length: 14; D gene: -; clone size: -; J gene: TRBJ2-5; V gene: TRBV30; CDR3 DNA: TGTGCCTGGAGTGTGGCGGGGGCGTGGGAGACCCAGTACTTC; CDR3 protein: CAWSVAGAWETQYF
CDR3 length: 17; D gene: TRBD2; clone size: -; J gene: TRBJ2-4; V gene: TRBV18; CDR3 DNA: TGTGCCAGCTCACAACGTAGCGGGGACTTAGCCAAAAACATTCAGTACTTT; CDR3 protein: CASSQRSGDLAKNIQYF
CDR3 length: 15; D gene: TRBD1; clone size: -; J gene: TRBJ1-2; V gene: TRBV27; CDR3 DNA: TGTGCCAGCAGTTCGTCCGGGACAGTGTTTCGCGGCTACACCTTC; CDR3 protein: CASSSSGTVFRGYTF
CDR3 length: 15; D gene: -; clone size: -; J gene: TRBJ2-7; V gene: TRBV27; CDR3 DNA: TGTGCCAGCAGTTTATCCCAGGGGCGCAGGTACGAGCAGTACTTC; CDR3 protein: CASSLSQGRRYEQYF
CDR3 length: 15; D gene: TRBD1; clone size: -; J gene: TRBJ1-1; V gene: TRBV2; CDR3 DNA: TGTGCCAGTAGGGACAGGGGGGTCTGGAACACTGAAGCTTTCTTT; CDR3 protein: CASRDRGVWNTEAFF
CDR3 length: 15; D gene: -; clone size: once; J gene: TRBJ2-7; V gene: TRBV19; CDR3 DNA: TGTGCCAGTAGTATAGCGGGGGAGACGGCCTACGAGCAGTACTTC; CDR3 protein: CASSIAGETAYEQYF
CDR3 length: 15; D gene: TRBD1; clone size: -; J gene: TRBJ1-2; V gene: TRBV4-1; CDR3 DNA: TGCGCCAGCAGCCCCCGGGGACAGGTAGTCGGGGGCTACACCTTC; CDR3 protein: CASSPRGQVVGGYTF
CDR3 length: 18; D gene: TRBD2; clone size: -; J gene: TRBJ2-1; V gene: TRBV6-1; CDR3 DNA: TGTGCCAGCAGTGAGGTCCCCCTAGCGGGAGGTATCTACAATGAGCAGTTCTTC; CDR3 protein: CASSEVPLAGGIYNEQFF
CDR3 length: 16; D gene: TRBD1; clone size: -; J gene: TRBJ1-3; V gene: TRBV7-2; CDR3 DNA: TGTGCCAGCAGCTCGCGGGAAGGGACAGCTGGAAACACCATATATTTT; CDR3 protein: CASSSREGTAGNTIYF
CDR3 length: 15; D gene: TRBD1; clone size: -; J gene: TRBJ1-1; V gene: TRBV7-9; CDR3 DNA: TGTGCCAGCAGCGCGCGACAGGGGCCGAACACTGAAGCTTTCTTT; CDR3 protein: CASSARQGPNTEAFF
CDR3 length: 13; D gene: -; clone size: once; J gene: TRBJ2-5; V gene: TRBV6-5; CDR3 DNA: TGTGCCAGCAGTCGACTACTCCAAGAGACCCAGTACTTC; CDR3 protein: CASSRLLQETQYF
CDR3 length: 16; D gene: TRBD2; clone size: -; J gene: TRBJ2-2; V gene: TRBV18; CDR3 DNA: TGTGCCAGCTCACCACTAGCGGGGGGACCCACCGGGGAGCTGTTTTTT; CDR3 protein: CASSPLAGGPTGELFF
CDR3 length: 13; D gene: -; clone size: -; J gene: TRBJ2-2; V gene: TRBV4-2; CDR3 DNA: TGTGCCAGCACCCTCGGAGGAACCGGGGAGCTGTTTTTT; CDR3 protein: CASTLGGTGELFF
CDR3 length: 18; D gene: TRBD1; clone size: -; J gene: TRBJ1-6; V gene: TRBV6-2/TRBV6-3; CDR3 DNA: TGTGCCAGCAGTTACTCGACGAACCCGGGACAGGGGAATTCACCCCTCCACTTT; CDR3 protein: CASSYSTNPGQGNSPLHF
CDR3 length: 15; D gene: -; clone size: -; J gene: TRBJ1-2; V gene: TRBV6-5; CDR3 DNA: TGTGCCAGCAGTTACTCGATCGGAAGGGCGGGCGGCTACACCTTC; CDR3 protein: CASSYSIGRAGGYTF
CDR3 length: 15; D gene: -; clone size: -; J gene: TRBJ1-4; V gene: TRBV6-1; CDR3 DNA: TGTGCCAGCAGTGAGAACGCAGGGCATGCTGAAAAACTGTTTTTT; CDR3 protein: CASSENAGHAEKLFF
CDR3 length: 15; D gene: TRBD2; clone size: -; J gene: TRBJ2-1; V gene: TRBV6-6; CDR3 DNA: TGTGCCAGCAGCTCCGGGACTACAACCTACAATGAGCAGTTCTTC; CDR3 protein: CASSSGTTTYNEQFF
CDR3 length: 14; D gene: -; clone size: -; J gene: TRBJ1-5; V gene: TRBV5-1; CDR3 DNA: TGCGCCAGCAGCTTGGCAGGGGTGGATCAGCCCCAGCATTTT; CDR3 protein: CASSLAGVDQPQHF
CDR3 length: 15; D gene: -; clone size: -; J gene: TRBJ2-7; V gene: TRBV29-1; CDR3 DNA: TGCAGCGTTGGTCAGTACAGCGGCTTAGGTTACGAGCAGTACTTC; CDR3 protein: CSVGQYSGLGYEQYF
CDR3 length: 10; D gene: -; clone size: -; J gene: TRBJ1-2; V gene: TRBV20-1; CDR3 DNA: TGCAGTGCGGGAGGCTCTGGCTACACCTTC; CDR3 protein: CSAGGSGYTF
CDR3 length: 16; D gene: -; clone size: once; J gene: TRBJ1-1; V gene: TRBV7-9; CDR3 DNA: TGTGCCAGCAGCTTAGCGCCCTCTGCGGGGAACACTGAAGCTTTCTTT; CDR3 protein: CASSLAPSAGNTEAFF
CDR3 length: 14; D gene: TRBD2; clone size: -; J gene: TRBJ2-5; V gene: TRBV7-2; CDR3 DNA: TGTGCCAGCGATACCGCCGGGACTATTGAGACCCAGTACTTC; CDR3 protein: CASDTAGTIETQYF
CDR3 length: 13; D gene: -; clone size: few; J gene: TRBJ2-3; V gene: TRBV5-1; CDR3 DNA: TGCGCCAGCCGATGGGGGCACACAGATACGCAGTATTTT; CDR3 protein: CASRWGHTDTQYF
CDR3 length: 14; D gene: -; clone size: -; J gene: TRBJ2-6; V gene: TRBV10-3; CDR3 DNA: TGTGCCATCAGTCCCAACTCTGGGGCCAACGTCCTGACTTTC; CDR3 protein: CAISPNSGANVLTF
CDR3 length: 17; D gene: TRBD1; clone size: -; J gene: TRBJ2-6; V gene: TRBV18; CDR3 DNA: TGTGCCAGCTCCCCCTCCCGGGACAGATTTCTGGCCAACGTCCTGACTTTC; CDR3 protein: CASSPSRDRFLANVLTF
CDR3 length: 13; D gene: TRBD2; clone size: few; J gene: TRBJ2-1; V gene: TRBV12-3/TRBV12-4; CDR3 DNA: TGTGCCAGCGGACTAGCGGCCTACAATGAGCAGTTCTTC; CDR3 protein: CASGLAAYNEQFF
CDR3 length: 14; D gene: TRBD1; clone size: -; J gene: TRBJ1-5; V gene: TRBV30; CDR3 DNA: TGTGCCTGGAGTGTACAGGGGGGGTCTCAGCCCCAGCATTTT; CDR3 protein: CAWSVQGGSQPQHF
CDR3 length: 14; D gene: -; clone size: -; J gene: TRBJ1-2; V gene: TRBV11-2; CDR3 DNA: TGTGCCAGCAGCTTGACGACTTCTAACTATGGCTACACCTTC; CDR3 protein: CASSLTTSNYGYTF
CDR3 length: 15; D gene: TRBD1; clone size: once; J gene: TRBJ1-5; V gene: TRBV7-8; CDR3 DNA: TGTGCCAGCAGCTCAGACAGGGTGCGCAATCAGCCCCAGCATTTT; CDR3 protein: CASSSDRVRNQPQHF
CDR3 length: 15; D gene: TRBD1; clone size: -; J gene: TRBJ2-7; V gene: TRBV7-2; CDR3 DNA: TGTGCCAGCAGTCTAGGGGGGACAGGGGGGTACGAGCAGTACTTC; CDR3 protein: CASSLGGTGGYEQYF
CDR3 length: 16; D gene: TRBD2; clone size: -; J gene: TRBJ2-3; V gene: TRBV7-9; CDR3 DNA: TGTGCCAGCAGCACCGTAGCGGGAGTGTACACAGATACGCAGTATTTT; CDR3 protein: CASSTVAGVYTDTQYF